These T cell receptor beta chains were read from a single sample in a study of Tregs in tolerant kidney transplant recipients. The data were produced by immunoSEQ multiplex PCR, yet TCRdb's version contains in-frame clones alone and is incomplete. The data hold 90,000 or so clones, with 90% to 95% observed a single time. Sequencing was performed on CD8+ T cells from blood. The source is a human donor in good health. Each CDR3 is given with its conserved first and last residue. The D gene is left open where the match is weak. Size tells how often a clone was seen (once, few, many) or the class of an expanded clone, and some rows leave it out.

>TRBV14|TRBJ2-1|16|TRBD1|.
CASRGTGTELYNEQFF
TGTGCCAGCAGAGGTACCGGGACAGAGCTCTACAATGAGCAGTTCTTC
>TRBV7-6|TRBJ2-5|15|.|.
CASSLVAGVKETQYF
TGTGCCAGCAGCTTAGTAGCAGGGGTAAAAGAGACCCAGTACTTC
>TRBV4-1|TRBJ2-7|15|.|.
CASSQGRVGGREQYF
TGCGCCAGCAGCCAAGGGCGGGTCGGGGGACGCGAGCAGTACTTC
>TRBV20-1|TRBJ1-2|8|.|.
CSASSYTF
TGCAGTGCTAGCTCGTACACCTTC
>TRBV2|TRBJ2-1|15|.|.
CASSPGRGRYNEQFF
TGTGCCAGCAGCCCCGGCAGGGGACGCTACAATGAGCAGTTCTTC
>TRBV11-2|TRBJ2-7|16|TRBD1|.
CASSAPGQGSAYEQYF
TGTGCCAGCAGCGCGCCGGGACAGGGGTCCGCTTACGAGCAGTACTTC
>TRBV4-1|TRBJ2-5|15|.|.
CASSQGPRREETQYF
TGCGCCAGCAGCCAAGGTCCTAGACGGGAGGAGACCCAGTACTTC
>TRBV27|TRBJ1-1|14|.|.
CASLGGGWNTEAFF
TGTGCCAGCCTAGGTGGGGGCTGGAACACTGAAGCTTTCTTT
>TRBV5-1|TRBJ1-2|15|TRBD1|.
CASSQGQVEFYGYTF
TGCGCCAGCAGCCAAGGACAGGTCGAGTTCTATGGCTACACCTTC
>TRBV6-5|TRBJ1-4|16|.|.
CASSFWAGEGSEKLFF
TGTGCCAGCAGTTTCTGGGCGGGGGAGGGGAGTGAAAAACTGTTTTTT
>TRBV13|TRBJ2-7|15|TRBD1|.
CASSDLDRAPYEQYF
TGTGCCAGCAGCGATCTGGACAGGGCCCCCTACGAGCAGTACTTC
>TRBV19|TRBJ1-4|12|.|.
CASSYGDEKLFF
TGTGCCAGTAGTTACGGAGATGAAAAACTGTTTTTT
>TRBV6-5|TRBJ2-7|14|.|.
CASSLRSVYYEQYF
TGTGCCAGCAGCCTTAGGAGCGTTTACTACGAGCAGTACTTC
>TRBV2|TRBJ2-1|20|TRBD2|.
CASMKPGTSGTKSSYNEQFF
TGTGCCAGCATGAAGCCCGGGACTAGCGGGACGAAGAGCTCCTACAATGAGCAGTTCTTC
>TRBV6-1|TRBJ2-2|15|.|.
CASRAWGANTGELFF
TGTGCCAGCAGGGCTTGGGGGGCGAACACCGGGGAGCTGTTTTTT
>TRBV5-4|TRBJ2-7|16|TRBD2|.
CASSRLGTSGFYEQYF
TGTGCCAGCAGCCGGCTCGGGACTAGCGGGTTCTACGAGCAGTACTTC
>TRBV19|TRBJ1-5|16|.|.
CASRALPAGGNQPQHF
TGTGCCAGTAGAGCCCTCCCGGCGGGGGGCAATCAGCCCCAGCATTTT
>TRBV27|TRBJ1-1|15|.|.
CASSQSGGWMTEAFF
TGTGCCAGCAGCCAATCGGGAGGGTGGATGACTGAAGCTTTCTTT
>TRBV15|TRBJ2-7|18|TRBD1|.
CATSRDLFPGDRAYEQYF
TGTGCCACCAGCAGAGATCTCTTCCCGGGGGACAGGGCCTACGAGCAGTACTTC
>TRBV5-5|TRBJ1-1|13|.|.
CASSLLGVPEAFF
TGTGCCAGCAGCTTGTTGGGGGTACCTGAAGCTTTCTTT
>TRBV7-9|TRBJ1-2|14|.|.
CASSLGPGEDGYTF
TGTGCCAGCAGCTTAGGGCCGGGGGAGGATGGCTACACCTTC
>TRBV19|TRBJ2-2|22|TRBD2|.
CASSVPGQMTSGRFANTGELFF
TGTGCCAGTAGTGTGCCGGGACAGATGACTAGCGGGAGGTTCGCGAACACCGGGGAGCTGTTTTTT
>TRBV19|TRBJ2-2|21|TRBD2|.
CASSTLLAGTSGSRDTGELFF
TGTGCCAGTAGTACCCTCCTAGCCGGGACTAGCGGGAGTAGGGACACCGGGGAGCTGTTTTTT
>TRBV19|TRBJ1-2|14|.|.
CASNPGTGNYGYTF
TGTGCCAGTAACCCAGGGACCGGGAACTATGGCTACACCTTC
>TRBV7-9|TRBJ2-1|15|TRBD1|.
CASSLVGGRANEQFF
TGTGCCAGCAGCCTAGTAGGGGGCAGAGCCAATGAGCAGTTCTTC
>TRBV27|TRBJ2-1|14|.|.
CASSGDGKYNEQFF
TGTGCCAGCAGCGGGGACGGAAAGTACAATGAGCAGTTCTTC
>TRBV4-2|TRBJ2-5|15|.|once
CASSSGGGDQETQYF
TGTGCCAGCAGCTCAGGTGGCGGGGACCAAGAGACCCAGTACTTC
>TRBV7-9|TRBJ2-3|13|.|.
CASFGQHTDTQYF
TGTGCCAGCTTTGGACAGCACACAGATACGCAGTATTTT
>TRBV29-1|TRBJ2-1|19|TRBD2|.
CSVEVPELAGGRRYNEQFF
TGCAGCGTTGAAGTCCCTGAGCTAGCGGGGGGCCGACGTTACAATGAGCAGTTCTTC
>TRBV27|TRBJ1-1|14|.|.
CASNDRPVRTEAFF
TGTGCCAGCAACGACCGGCCGGTACGGACTGAAGCTTTCTTT
>TRBV7-3|TRBJ1-1|15|.|few
CASSLTESTNTEAFF
TGTGCCAGCAGCTTGACAGAGTCCACGAACACTGAAGCTTTCTTT
>TRBV19|TRBJ2-7|16|.|.
CASSISYGQPSYEQYF
TGTGCCAGTAGTATTTCATACGGACAGCCTTCCTACGAGCAGTACTTC
>TRBV15|TRBJ2-1|14|.|.
CATSSPSAYNEQFF
TGTGCCACCAGTAGCCCTAGCGCCTACAATGAGCAGTTCTTC
>TRBV29-1|TRBJ2-1|17|TRBD1|.
CSVEGAPGQGALNEQFF
TGCAGCGTTGAAGGGGCCCCGGGACAGGGGGCGCTTAATGAGCAGTTCTTC
>TRBV23-1|TRBJ1-2|13|.|.
CASEEGMGYGYTF
TGCGCCAGCGAGGAAGGAATGGGTTATGGCTACACCTTC
>TRBV7-9|TRBJ1-5|12|.|.
CASSFSGQPQHF
TGTGCCAGCAGCTTTTCGGGGCAGCCCCAGCATTTT
>TRBV7-9|TRBJ2-1|16|.|.
CASGVKGGSSYNEQFF
TGTGCCAGTGGGGTCAAGGGGGGATCCTCCTACAATGAGCAGTTCTTC
>TRBV6-5|TRBJ2-1|13|.|.
CASSYSNYNEQFF
TGTGCCAGCAGTTACTCGAACTACAATGAGCAGTTCTTC
>TRBV30|TRBJ2-3|15|.|.
CAWSLNWVRTDTQYF
TGTGCCTGGAGTTTGAACTGGGTTCGCACAGATACGCAGTATTTT
>TRBV5-6|TRBJ1-1|14|.|.
CASSGGGTLTEAFF
TGTGCCAGCAGCGGAGGAGGGACACTCACTGAAGCTTTCTTT
>TRBV7-9|TRBJ2-5|14|TRBD1|.
CASSLDRVQETQYF
TGTGCCAGCAGCCTAGACAGGGTCCAAGAGACCCAGTACTTC
>TRBV15|TRBJ2-7|12|.|.
CATSRDPDEQYF
TGTGCCACCAGCAGAGATCCGGACGAGCAGTACTTC